This TCR beta chain was found in a study of cytomegalovirus exposure and HLA in healthy donors. Whole-study results and caveats: What a later analysis reportedly showed was that an Asian-associated ancestry cluster had fewer N-insertions than the roughly 700-donor mean. Roughly uniform depth of sequencing across donors was assumed in presence/absence analyses.

It was with 60 Vbeta and 13 Jbeta primers that the PCR ran. TCRdb keeps only in-frame clones here, not all; method: immunoSEQ multiplex PCR. Of under 200,000 clones in the sample, more than 70% were seen once. Germline CDR1 and CDR2: ENHRY and SYGVKD. The junction had 0 bases not matched to a gene; V was cut back by 2 bases and J by 4 bases. This CDR3 region has 13 residues. Of note for this clone: The antigen is not known.

The sequenced material came from PBMCs. The TCR comes from a male donor in good health and CMV-seronegative. This chain links TRBV10-3 with TRBJ2-5, with 8 positions matching TRBD1. Here the CDR3 reads CAISEGQGETQYF. CDR3 in DNA: TGTGCCATCAGTGAGGGACAGGGAGAGACCCAGTACTTC.